What follows are 5 T cell receptor beta chains derived from one specimen sequenced in a study of T cell responses to AZD1222 COVID-19 vaccine. TCRdb's copy holds only in-frame clones and misses some; the assay was immunoSEQ multiplex PCR. The sample has some 86,000 clones; under 95% are singletons. This specimen consisted of peripheral blood, obtained on day 0 of AZD1222 vaccination. Every receptor here comes from an adult in good health.

As for this clone: This sample also contains other DNA sequences that code for the same CDR3. The rearrangement joins TRBV6-2 or TRBV6-3 to TRBJ2-7; maybe TRBD2 (5 bases). Germline V CDR1 and CDR2: MNHEY, SVGEGT. The germline V and J ends were trimmed by 4 bases and 3 bases, with 7 bases remaining between them. This CDR3 region has 12 residues. CDR3 residues: CASSWTVYEQYF. CDR3 nucleotide sequence: TGTGCCAGCAGTTGGACTGTCTACGAGCAGTACTTC.

The chain recombines TRBV25-1 with TRBJ2-1, with 8 bases identical to TRBD2. The CDR3 covers 16 residues. J lost 8 bases, V lost 1 base, and 10 bases had no gene match. CDR1 MGHDK and CDR2 SYGVNS come from the germline V gene. CDR3 residues: CASSESGGRPRYEQFF. Written as DNA, the CDR3 is TGTGCCAGCAGTGAATCGGGAGGGAGGCCCCGGTATGAGCAGTTCTTC.

The chain couples TRBV4-1 to TRBJ1-6; tentative D call: TRBD1 (5 bases). The CDR3 has 16 residues. CDR1 and CDR2 from the germline V gene are MGHRA and YSYEKL. V was shortened by 0 bases and J by 6 bases, with 12 bases between the two germline ends. The CDR3 sequence is CASSQDGGSFNSPLHF. The CDR3 DNA sequence: TGCGCCAGCAGCCAAGATGGGGGTAGTTTTAATTCACCCCTCCACTTT.

The genes are TRBV2 and TRBJ2-7; D unresolved. This CDR3 comprises 14 residues. Germline CDR1 reads SNHLY; CDR2 reads FYNNEI. The CDR3 sequence is CVGSPSASEYEQYF. In nucleotides, the CDR3 is TGTGTCGGCAGCCCCAGTGCGAGTGAGTACGAGCAGTACTTC.

The rearrangement uses TRBV6-5 and TRBJ1-1; D might be TRBD1 (5 bases). The CDR3 runs 13 residues. Germline CDR1 MNHEY, CDR2 SVGAGI. V lost 0 bases, J lost 7 bases, and 9 bases lay in between. The CDR3 sequence is CASSYSSTDEAFF. CDR3 nucleotide sequence: TGTGCCAGCAGTTACTCTTCGACAGATGAAGCTTTCTTT.